This T cell receptor (beta chain) was retrieved from a study of CD8+CD57+ T cells in acquired aplastic anemia. This clonotype was observed at least ten times. It was genomic DNA that served as the template for profiling TCR beta VDJ and CDR3. TCRdb re-called the reads through MiXCR, storing one row per CDR3 protein. There are more than 200,000 distinct CDR3 sequences in the sample; around 50% occur only once, and less than 20% lies in the top ten. An expansion of CD8+CD57+ cells by flow cytometry had been shown in patients chosen for sequencing. Germline V gene sequence: CDR1 MNHNY, CDR2 SVGAGI (reference sequence). V was clipped by 0 bases and J by 4 bases, with 4 bases between them. The CDR3 spans 13 residues.

The chain employs TRBV6-6 and TRBJ1-3, with D hard to call. The source is a human donor with aplastic anemia. Sequenced: sorted CD4+, CD8+, or CD8+CD57+ T cells (not recorded which) from PBMCs. CDR3 DNA: TGTGCCAGCAGTTACTCCCGGGGAAACACCATATATTTT. This gives the protein CASSYSRGNTIYF.